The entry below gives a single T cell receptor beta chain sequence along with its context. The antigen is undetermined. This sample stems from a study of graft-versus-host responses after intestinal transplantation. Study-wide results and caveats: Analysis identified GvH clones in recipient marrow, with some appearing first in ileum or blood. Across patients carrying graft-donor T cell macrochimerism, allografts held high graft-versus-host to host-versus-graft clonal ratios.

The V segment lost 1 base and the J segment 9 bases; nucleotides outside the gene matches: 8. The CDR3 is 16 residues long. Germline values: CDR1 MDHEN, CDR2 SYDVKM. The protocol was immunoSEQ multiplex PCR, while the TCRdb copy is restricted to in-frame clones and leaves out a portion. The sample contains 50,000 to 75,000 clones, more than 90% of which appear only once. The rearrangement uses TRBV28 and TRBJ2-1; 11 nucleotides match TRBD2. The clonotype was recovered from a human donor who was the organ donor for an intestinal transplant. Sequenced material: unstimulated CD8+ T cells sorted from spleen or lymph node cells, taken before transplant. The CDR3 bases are TGTGCCAGCAGTTTATTGGCTAGCGGGAGGAAGGGTGAGCAGTTCTTC. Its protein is CASSLLASGRKGEQFF.